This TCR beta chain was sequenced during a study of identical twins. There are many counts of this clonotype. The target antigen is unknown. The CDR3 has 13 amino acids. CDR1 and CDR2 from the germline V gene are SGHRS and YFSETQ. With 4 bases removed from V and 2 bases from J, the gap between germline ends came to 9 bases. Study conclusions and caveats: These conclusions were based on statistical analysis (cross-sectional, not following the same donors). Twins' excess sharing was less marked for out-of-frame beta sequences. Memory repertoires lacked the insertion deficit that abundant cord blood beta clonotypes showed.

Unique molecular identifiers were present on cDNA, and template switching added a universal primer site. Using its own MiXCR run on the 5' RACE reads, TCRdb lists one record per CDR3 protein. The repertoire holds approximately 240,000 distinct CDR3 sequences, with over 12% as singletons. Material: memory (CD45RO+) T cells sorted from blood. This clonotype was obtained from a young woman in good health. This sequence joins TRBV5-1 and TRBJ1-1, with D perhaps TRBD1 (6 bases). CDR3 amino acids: CASSTGANTEAFF. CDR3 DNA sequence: TGCGCCAGCAGCACGGGGGCCAACACTGAAGCTTTCTTT.